This T cell receptor (beta chain) was captured by sequencing in a study of Tregs in tolerant kidney transplant recipients (dated by TCRdb to about 2019). For context, the study as a whole: The study used TCRbeta sequencing to identify donor-specific regulatory T cells before combined kidney and bone marrow transplantation, then tracked those cells after transplant. Several methods of expanding Tregs specific for an allogeneic donor were compared by TCRbeta repertoire sequencing in 3 healthy controls. Summary of the overall study and its limitations: Biological reproducibility was not directly assessed, although technical replication error appeared to be minimal. Expanding Tregs with activated donor B cells appeared to identify the most biologically relevant and donor-specific TCRbeta repertoire. Because the study included only a small number of patients, the results must be confirmed in larger populations and under other immunosuppression protocols.

A word on this clone: The antigen it recognizes is unknown. Nothing much larger sits one base from this clone, and base qualities are not available.

The V and J ends are trimmed by 4 bases and 4 bases, leaving 12 bases between them. CDR1 SGHRS and CDR2 YFSETQ were looked up in the germline V gene. The CDR3 holds 14 amino acids from the cysteine to the phenylalanine. Just CDR3 DNA is preserved here, 42 bases in frame from base 1. Thawed PBMCs were FACS-sorted into unstimulated Tregs (CD4+CD25+CD127-), CD4+ non-Tregs (CD4+CD25-), CD4 cells and CD8 cells. Blood from healthy controls was obtained either as purchased buffy coats or from healthy volunteers. Healthy control blood was processed to PBMCs with a Ficoll density gradient and then cryopreserved, whereas patient PBMCs were collected both before and after transplant. For TCRbeta CDR3 sequencing, genomic DNA from the sorted cells was extracted using the QIAGEN DNeasy Blood and Tissue Kit. High-throughput TCRbeta CDR3 sequencing, which included PCR amplification with bias correction and internal controls, was done commercially through immunoSEQ. For the original study's pipeline: A unique productive TCRbeta sequence was defined by the CDR3 nucleotide sequence when primers matched, and otherwise by the CDR3 amino acid sequence together with the Vbeta and Jbeta genes. As a correction for sorting error, sequences shared between sorted populations at a frequency ratio of 2:1 or less were discarded, and the remaining shared sequences were assigned to the higher population. A sequence counted as donor-reactive if, in CFSE-low cells, the sequence had a frequency of at least 0.01% and was expanded at least 5-fold compared with unstimulated cells. Repertoire divergence was quantified by Jensen-Shannon divergence calculated from the top 100 TCRbeta sequences ranked by frequency. For any sample with multiple sequencing runs, sorting error was corrected in each run separately before the runs were pooled. Entries here come from immuneACCESS through TCRdb and include only in-frame sequences with V and J called. Some clones fail to appear in such tables; in the studies checked, an unresolved V gene covers under half of the shortfall, and the cause of the remainder is unknown. V and J calls and clone size are given by that table; D and trimming were obtained from the DNA. The sample data list approximately 260,000 clones, and around 82% of these were observed just once. The ten most abundant clones make up around 0.64% of the sample.

This receptor was obtained from a human donor in good health. The specimen was CD4+ T cells from blood. The chain links TRBV5-1 with TRBJ1-3, and the D gene may be TRBD1, 5 bases matching. The sequenced DNA is TGCGCCAGCAGCCCTGGGACGGCCGGAAACACCATATATTTT. It translates as CASSPGTAGNTIYF.